A selection of T cell receptor beta chains follows, all from one sample in a study of Ad26.COV2.S vaccination and SARS-CoV-2 variants. TCRdb keeps only in-frame clones here, not all; method: immunoSEQ multiplex PCR. The sample lists some 390,000 clones, 75% to 90% occurring once. Material: peripheral blood, obtained in a trial of Ad26.COV2.S vaccine versus placebo. The receptor set was obtained from a person between 18 and 60 years old who received the Ad26.COV2.S COVID-19 vaccine or a placebo. The CDR3 runs from the conserved cysteine through the conserved F or W. D genes are given only for firm matches. Clone size, where shown, is once, few, many, or a class for clones that have expanded.

>TRBJ1-2|TRBD1|.|TRBV6-5
TGTGCCAGCAGACGGACAGGGGAGAACTATGGCTACACCTTC
CASRRTGENYGYTF
>TRBJ2-7|TRBD2|once|TRBV11-2
TGTGCCAGCAGCTTAAACCCCGGGGGGGCCCCCTACGAGCAGTACTTC
CASSLNPGGAPYEQYF
>TRBJ1-1|.|.|TRBV29-1
TGCAGCGTTGATTGGCCAACTCAAAACACTGAAGCTTTCTTT
CSVDWPTQNTEAFF
>TRBJ1-1|.|once|TRBV27
TGTGCCAGCGCTCGGGGCGGAGGACAGAACACTGAAGCTTTCTTT
CASARGGGQNTEAFF
>TRBJ1-1|.|.|TRBV5-4
TGTGCCAGCACCCCCATGAAGTCCGGGGAACAGGCTTTCTTT
CASTPMKSGEQAFF
>TRBJ2-7|.|once|TRBV12-3/TRBV12-4
TGTGCCAGCAGCCTTACCTACGAGCAGTACTTC
CASSLTYEQYF
>TRBJ1-5|.|.|TRBV7-2
TGTGCCAGCAGCTTAGCGCTTTCCCAGGCGGACACAAATCAGCCCCAGCATTTT
CASSLALSQADTNQPQHF
>TRBJ2-1|TRBD2|.|TRBV19
TGTGCCAGTAGTATCCTGCGGGGGGGCAAATATAGTGAGCAGTTCTTC
CASSILRGGKYSEQFF
>TRBJ1-2|.|.|TRBV7-2
TGTGCCAGCTTATCTCCGGGCGCCGAGTATGGCTACACCTTC
CASLSPGAEYGYTF
>TRBJ1-1|.|.|TRBV12-3/TRBV12-4
TGTGCCAGCGCCCCGGAGAGGAACACTGAAGCTTTCTTT
CASAPERNTEAFF
>TRBJ2-5|TRBD2|.|TRBV10-3
TGTGCCATCAGTGAGTCGGCGGGGGGCCAGTTCCAAGAGACCCAGTACTTC
CAISESAGGQFQETQYF
>TRBJ1-2|.|.|TRBV27
TGTGCCAGCAGCCCCCAGGAGGGGACCTATGGCTACACCTTC
CASSPQEGTYGYTF
>TRBJ1-5|.|.|TRBV3-1/TRBV3-2
TGTGCCAGCAGCCACGGACGGGATCAGCCCCAGCATTTT
CASSHGRDQPQHF
>TRBJ1-2|.|.|TRBV4-1
TGCGCCAGCAGCCAAGAACCAGGCGAAGGATATGGCTACACCTTC
CASSQEPGEGYGYTF
>TRBJ2-7|.|.|TRBV19
TGTGCCAGTAGTATAGCGGGGGACGGAGCCTACGAGCAGTACTTC
CASSIAGDGAYEQYF